The 25 T cell receptor beta chains given below trace back to one sample, sequenced in a study of T cell responses to AZD1222 COVID-19 vaccine. Libraries were prepared by immunoSEQ multiplex PCR; TCRdb keeps only in-frame clonotypes and omits some of them. The top ten hold around 6% of the sample, which has about 130,000 clones, around 90% seen once. Material: peripheral blood, obtained on day 0 of AZD1222 vaccination. These receptor sequences come from an adult in good health.

This chain joins TRBV25-1 and TRBJ1-1; D not resolved. V dropped 4 bases and J dropped 1 base, with 7 bases sitting between them. This CDR3 has 13 residues. The germline gives CDR1 MGHDK, CDR2 SYGVNS. The CDR3 region has the DNA TGTGCCAGCAGTGGAAACAGGAACACTGAAGCTTTCTTT. Protein sequence: CASSGNRNTEAFF.

The DNA of the CDR3 is TGTGCCAGTAGTATAGGGGACGGTAGCAATCAGCCCCAGCATTTT. Translating gives CASSIGDGSNQPQHF. The chain has TRBV19 and TRBJ1-5, with a possible D match to TRBD1 (5 bases). CDR1 is LNHDA and CDR2 is SQIVND in the germline V gene (reference sequence). Trimming took 1 base from V and 0 from J, leaving 7 bases between them. The CDR3 is 15 residues long.

This chain links TRBV28 with TRBJ2-5; weak D call: TRBD2 (5 bases). This CDR3 has 14 residues. V lost 5 bases, J lost 4 bases, and 14 bases lay in between. The germline V gene encodes CDR1 MDHEN and CDR2 SYDVKM. The CDR3 is CASSVTGIGETQYF. The CDR3 nucleotides read TGTGCCAGCAGTGTGACGGGAATCGGAGAGACCCAGTACTTC.

Written as DNA, the CDR3 is TGTGCCAGTGCCCCTGGGCGGGAGCTCTACGAGCAGTACTTC. This codes for CASAPGRELYEQYF. The chain has TRBV2 and TRBJ2-7; 7 bases are shared with TRBD2. Germline CDR1 is SNHLY and CDR2 is FYNNEI. This CDR3 region has 14 residues. With V trimmed by 9 bases and J by 3 bases, 11 bases remained unmatched.

The rearrangement uses TRBV18 and TRBJ1-5, with D possibly matching TRBD1 (5 bases). This CDR3 is 16 amino acids long. V was clipped by 6 bases and J by 0 bases, with 15 bases between them. The germline V gene encodes CDR1 KGHSH and CDR2 LQKENI. This CDR3 is CASSPGTRNSNQPQHF. For the CDR3, the DNA is TGTGCCAGCTCTCCCGGGACTAGAAATAGCAATCAGCCCCAGCATTTT.

The V gene is TRBV20-1, the J gene TRBJ1-5; possibly TRBD1 for D (6 bases). Trimming took 6 bases from V and 13 from J, leaving 13 bases between them. The CDR3 extends over 10 amino acids. The germline gives CDR1 DFQATT, CDR2 SNEGSKA (reference sequence). CDR3 bases: TGCAGTGCGCCTCAGGGGAGACAGCATTTT. Protein: CSAPQGRQHF.

This chain links TRBV3-1 (or the pseudogene TRBV3-2) with TRBJ1-5; no firm D call. Germline V lookup: CDR1 LGHDT, CDR2 YNNKEL (reference sequence). Trimming cost V 0 bases and J 7 bases, with 10 bases left between them. The CDR3 runs 14 residues. The CDR3: CASSQEGIGQPQHF. CDR3 DNA sequence: TGTGCCAGCAGCCAAGAAGGGATTGGACAGCCCCAGCATTTT.

The rearrangement links TRBV2 to TRBJ1-1; D might be TRBD1 (5 bases). V lost 2 bases and J lost 3, with 13 bases in between. Germline CDR1 and CDR2: SNHLY and FYNNEI. The CDR3 is 15 amino acids. The CDR3 region is CASSEIGGGDTEAFF. CDR3 in DNA: TGTGCCAGCAGTGAAATCGGGGGTGGGGACACTGAAGCTTTCTTT.

The chain is built from TRBV19 and TRBJ1-4; D remains ambiguous. The CDR3 is 14 amino acids. V lost 3 bases to trimming and J lost 4 bases, with 9 bases between them. Germline V CDR1 and CDR2: LNHDA, SQIVND (reference sequence). The CDR3 DNA sequence: TGTGCCAGTAGTATGTCAAGCGTTAATGAAAAACTGTTTTTT. Translating gives CASSMSSVNEKLFF.

The V gene is TRBV2, the J gene TRBJ1-3; weak D call: TRBD1 (6 bases). Germline V gene data show CDR1 as SNHLY and CDR2 as FYNNEI. V was pared by 8 bases and J by 4 bases, with 9 bases between. This CDR3 is 12 amino acids long. CDR3 bases: TGTGCCAGCGGGACACCCGGAAACACCATATATTTT. It specifies CASGTPGNTIYF.

This clone has only a few counts. The chain employs TRBV28 and TRBJ2-7; maybe TRBD1 (9 bases). Germline CDR1 MDHEN, CDR2 SYDVKM. The CDR3 contains 14 residues. The V gene lost 7 bases and the J gene lost 5 bases, with 18 bases spanning the gap. CDR3 in amino acids: CASTAGGQGNEQYF. In DNA, the CDR3 is TGTGCCAGCACCGCGGGGGGACAGGGCAACGAGCAGTACTTC.

The chain combines TRBV28 with TRBJ1-2, with 7 bases aligning to TRBD1. The germline V gene has CDR1 MDHEN and CDR2 SYDVKM. Trimming took 6 bases from V and 3 from J; bases not matched to a gene: 16. The CDR3 has 17 amino acids. CDR3 sequence (DNA): TGTGCCAGCAGCGCAGCAGGGGGTAAATCGCTTTACTATGGCTACACCTTC. It translates to CASSAAGGKSLYYGYTF.

This rearrangement joins TRBV12-5 to TRBJ1-5; D remains unclear. Germline V lookup: CDR1 LGHNT, CDR2 FRNRAP. CDR3 size: 14 residues. Between the trimmed V and J ends, which lost 1 base and 4 bases, there was a span of 8 bases. The CDR3 loop is CASGLDLGNQPQHF. In DNA, the CDR3 is TGTGCTAGTGGTTTGGACTTGGGAAATCAGCCCCAGCATTTT.

CDR3 in amino acids: CASSQARGYEQYF. The CDR3 DNA follows: TGTGCCAGCAGCCAAGCCCGGGGCTACGAGCAGTACTTC. The chain has TRBV4-2 and TRBJ2-7; a weak D match, TRBD2 (5 bases). From germline, CDR1 is LGHNA and CDR2 YNFKEQ. Deletions cut 1 base from V and 3 bases from J, with 7 bases between. This CDR3 contains 13 residues.

The chain carries TRBV7-9 and TRBJ2-5, with 11 bases fitting TRBD2. The germline V gene encodes CDR1 SEHNR and CDR2 FQNEAQ (reference sequence). V shed 6 bases and J 9 bases; nucleotides not matched to a gene: 3. CDR3 size: 12 residues. The CDR3 is CASRLSGRAQYF. CDR3 DNA sequence: TGTGCCAGCAGACTTAGCGGGAGGGCCCAGTACTTC. The whole variable domain, remainder taken from reference TRBV7-9 and TRBJ2-5, is DTGVSQNPRHKITKRGQNVTFRCDPISEHNRLYWYRQTLGQGPEFLTYFQNEAQLEKSRLLSDRFSAERPKGSFSTLEIQRTEQGDSAMYLCASRLSGRAQYFGPGTRLLVL.

The chain recombines TRBV29-1 with TRBJ2-1; TRBD2 matches 11 bases. CDR3 length: 15 residues. The V gene's germline CDR1 is SQVTM and CDR2 ANQGSEA. The junction had 11 bases not matched to a gene; V was cut back by 6 bases and J by 7 bases. The CDR3 sequence: CSVDSGGVIQNEQFF. The CDR3 region has the DNA TGCAGCGTCGATAGCGGGGGGGTTATTCAAAATGAGCAGTTCTTC.

In its sample, this clone was seen a few times. CDR3 DNA: TGTGCCAGCAGTATCGACAGTGAAATTCAGCCCCAGCATTTT. Translating gives CASSIDSEIQPQHF. The chain recombines TRBV6-5 with TRBJ1-5; the D gene is possibly TRBD1 (5 bases). The CDR3 contains 14 residues. V shed 5 bases and J shed 6 bases, with 14 bases lying between them. Germline CDR1 reads MNHEY; CDR2 reads SVGAGI.

The genes are TRBV5-5 and TRBJ2-1; D possibly corresponds to TRBD2 (6 bases). This CDR3 comprises 13 residues. Trimming took off 3 bases at V and 6 bases at J, with 10 bases between the two ends. Looked up from germline, CDR1 is SGHKS and CDR2 is YYEKEE (reference sequence). CDR3 in DNA: TGTGCCAGCAGCTCGGAGGGCTTCAATGAGCAGTTCTTC. Translating it yields CASSSEGFNEQFF.

This chain joins TRBV4-1 and TRBJ2-7, with D possibly being TRBD1 (5 bases). CDR3 size: 15 residues. The germline V gene encodes CDR1 MGHRA and CDR2 YSYEKL. The V end was cut by 8 bases, the J end by 2 bases, with 19 bases between. This CDR3 is CASASGQGGPYEQYF. DNA for the CDR3: TGCGCCAGCGCTTCTGGGCAGGGTGGCCCCTACGAGCAGTACTTC.

The gene calls are TRBV5-1 and TRBJ2-3; possible D gene TRBD2, 5 bases. Germline loops: CDR1 SGHRS, CDR2 YFSETQ. The germline V and J ends were trimmed by 0 bases and 2 bases, with 10 bases remaining between them. The CDR3 sequence is 15 residues long. The CDR3 nucleotides are TGCGCCAGCAGCTTGGGGCAGGACTCCACAGATACGCAGTATTTT. Protein sequence: CASSLGQDSTDTQYF.

J is TRBJ2-7 and V is TRBV4-1; the match to TRBD1 covers 7 bases. The CDR3 has 15 amino acids. Trimming removed 3 bases from V and 2 bases from J; junction bases left unmatched: 7. Germline CDR1 reads MGHRA; CDR2 reads YSYEKL. CDR3 nucleotides: TGCGCCAGCAGCCAGGCCCCGGGACAGACCTACGAGCAGTACTTC. Amino acids: CASSQAPGQTYEQYF.

The V gene is TRBV5-1, the J gene TRBJ2-2; 7 bases fit TRBD1. With V trimmed by 4 bases and J by 4 bases, 7 bases remained unmatched. The CDR3 runs 15 residues. The germline CDR1 and CDR2 sequences are SGHRS and YFSETQ. CDR3 loop: CASSPGQSITGELFF. CDR3 coding DNA: TGCGCCAGCAGCCCGGGACAGAGCATCACCGGGGAGCTGTTTTTT.

The V and J genes are TRBV29-1 and TRBJ2-3; TRBD2 matches 8 bases. CDR3 size: 14 residues. Germline values: CDR1 SQVTM, CDR2 ANQGSEA. Unmatched junction bases numbered 7, after V lost 4 bases and J lost 4 bases. The CDR3 DNA follows: TGCAGCGTTGGCGGTAGCGGGGTAGCAGATACGCAGTATTTT. Translated: CSVGGSGVADTQYF.

V usage is TRBV5-1 and J usage is TRBJ1-3, with D uncertain. Trimming shortened V by 0 bases and J by 0 bases, and 13 bases separated the two germline ends. Germline V CDR1 and CDR2: SGHRS, YFSETQ. The CDR3 is 17 amino acids. Here the CDR3 DNA reads TGCGCCAGCAGCTTGGCCTCGGCCAGCAGCTCTGGAAACACCATATATTTT. It translates to CASSLASASSSGNTIYF.

Written as DNA, the CDR3 is TGTGCCAGCAGTTATGGGGGGGCCCGAATCCTTTATTCACCCCTCCACTTT. Its translation is CASSYGGARILYSPLHF. The chain recombines TRBV6-2 or TRBV6-3 with TRBJ1-6, with a possible D match to TRBD1 (6 bases). CDR1 and CDR2 from the germline V gene are MNHEY and SVGEGT. Trimming removed 3 bases at V and 8 bases at J, with 20 bases between. CDR3 length: 17 amino acids.